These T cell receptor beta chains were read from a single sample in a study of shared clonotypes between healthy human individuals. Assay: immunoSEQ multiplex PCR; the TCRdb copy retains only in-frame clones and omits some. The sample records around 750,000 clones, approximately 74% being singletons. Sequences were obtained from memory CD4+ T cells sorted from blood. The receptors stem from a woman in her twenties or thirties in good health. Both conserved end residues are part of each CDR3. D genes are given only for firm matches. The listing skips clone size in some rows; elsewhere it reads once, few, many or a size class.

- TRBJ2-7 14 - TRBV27 CASSFWTDQREQYF TGTGCCAGCAGTTTTTGGACAGACCAGAGGGAGCAGTACTTC
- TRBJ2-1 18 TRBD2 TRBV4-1 CASSPASGRASSYNEQFF TGCGCCAGCAGCCCGGCTAGCGGGAGGGCCTCGTCCTACAATGAGCAGTTCTTC
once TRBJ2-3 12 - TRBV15 CATSARGDTQYF TGTGCCACCAGCGCTAGGGGAGATACGCAGTATTTT
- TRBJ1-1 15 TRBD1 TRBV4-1 CASRGQGAVNTEAFF TGCGCCAGCAGGGGACAGGGGGCTGTGAACACTGAAGCTTTCTTT
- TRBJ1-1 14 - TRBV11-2 CASSPLGTHTEAFF TGTGCCAGCAGCCCCCTAGGGACCCACACTGAAGCTTTCTTT
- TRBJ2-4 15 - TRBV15 CATSREGTAKNIQYF TGTGCCACCAGCAGAGAAGGGACAGCCAAAAACATTCAGTACTTC
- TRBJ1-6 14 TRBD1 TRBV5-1 CASSMDRANSPLHF TGCGCCAGCAGTATGGACAGGGCGAATTCACCCCTCCACTTT
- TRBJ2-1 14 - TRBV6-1 CASSETFSLGEQFF TGTGCCAGCAGTGAAACGTTTTCGTTAGGCGAGCAGTTCTTC
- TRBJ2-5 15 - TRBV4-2 CASSQDRRPGETQYF TGTGCCAGCAGCCAAGACCGTAGACCCGGAGAGACCCAGTACTTC
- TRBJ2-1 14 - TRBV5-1 CASKNREDYNEQFF TGCGCCAGCAAGAATCGGGAAGACTACAATGAGCAGTTCTTC
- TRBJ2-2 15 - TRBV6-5 CATKKQGGNTGELFF TGTGCCACCAAGAAACAGGGCGGGAACACCGGGGAGCTGTTTTTT
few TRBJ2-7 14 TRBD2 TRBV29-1 CSVTPSGGLYEQYF TGCAGCGTTACCCCTAGCGGGGGCCTCTACGAGCAGTACTTC
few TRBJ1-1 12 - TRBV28 CASSFIWAEAFF TGTGCCAGCAGTTTTATCTGGGCTGAAGCTTTCTTT
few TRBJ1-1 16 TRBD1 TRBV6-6 CASSSDRTGGPTEAFF TGTGCCAGCAGTTCAGACCGGACAGGGGGGCCCACTGAAGCTTTCTTT
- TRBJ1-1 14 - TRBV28 CASSFPTGRTEAFF TGTGCCAGCAGTTTCCCCACCGGGAGGACTGAAGCTTTCTTT
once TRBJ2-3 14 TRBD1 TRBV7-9 CASIQGEATDTQYF TGTGCCAGCATACAGGGGGAAGCAACAGATACGCAGTATTTT
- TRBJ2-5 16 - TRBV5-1 CASSLGDTSLRETQYF TGCGCCAGCAGCTTGGGGGACACCAGTCTCAGAGAGACCCAGTACTTC
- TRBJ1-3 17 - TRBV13 CASSLKARDTSGNTIYF TGTGCCAGCAGCTTAAAAGCGCGGGACACCTCTGGAAACACCATATATTTT
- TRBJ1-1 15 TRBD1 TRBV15 CATSRDVDRGMRAFF TGTGCCACCAGCAGAGATGTAGACAGGGGCATGCGGGCTTTCTTT
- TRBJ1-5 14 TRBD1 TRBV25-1 CASSDRDGDGPQHF TGTGCCAGCAGCGACAGGGACGGGGACGGGCCCCAGCATTTT
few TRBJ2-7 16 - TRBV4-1 CASSQVPAGTKYEQYF TGCGCCAGCAGCCAGGTACCCGCCGGGACCAAATACGAGCAGTACTTC
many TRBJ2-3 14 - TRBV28 CASSGEAFTDTQYF TGTGCCAGCAGTGGGGAAGCTTTCACAGATACGCAGTATTTT
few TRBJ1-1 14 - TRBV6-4 CASSDQGWGTEAFF TGTGCCAGCAGTGACCAAGGGTGGGGCACTGAAGCTTTCTTT
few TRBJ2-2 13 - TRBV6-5 CASSPVASGELFF TGTGCCAGCAGTCCCGTTGCCTCCGGGGAGCTGTTTTTT
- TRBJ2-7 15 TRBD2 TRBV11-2 CASSLKAGSHYEQYF TGTGCCAGCAGCTTGAAAGCGGGATCCCACTACGAGCAGTACTTC
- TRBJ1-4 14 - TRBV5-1 CASSRAGGGEKLFF TGCGCCAGCAGCAGGGCCGGGGGCGGTGAAAAACTGTTTTTT
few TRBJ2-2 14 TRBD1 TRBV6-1 CASRGTGPTGELFF TGTGCCAGCAGGGGGACAGGGCCCACCGGGGAGCTGTTTTTT
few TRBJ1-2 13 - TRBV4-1 CASSQDQGVGYTF TGCGCCAGCAGCCAAGATCAAGGGGTTGGCTACACCTTC
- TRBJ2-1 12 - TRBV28 CASRTPSNEQFF TGTGCCAGTAGGACTCCCAGTAATGAGCAGTTCTTC